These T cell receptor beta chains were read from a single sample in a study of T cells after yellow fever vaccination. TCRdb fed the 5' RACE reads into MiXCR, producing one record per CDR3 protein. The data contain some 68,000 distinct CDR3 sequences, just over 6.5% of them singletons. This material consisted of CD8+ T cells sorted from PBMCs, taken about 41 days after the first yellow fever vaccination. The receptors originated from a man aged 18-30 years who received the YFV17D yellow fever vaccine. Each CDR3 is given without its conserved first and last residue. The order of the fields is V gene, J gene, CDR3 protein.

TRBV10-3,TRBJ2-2,AISESTPGQGALLYTGELF
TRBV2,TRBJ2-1,ARSGTDTSYNEQF
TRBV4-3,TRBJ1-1,ASSQDIRGNTEAF
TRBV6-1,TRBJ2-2,ASSQTSGSFSGELF
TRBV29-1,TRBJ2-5,SAIPTSAPETQY
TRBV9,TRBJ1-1,ASSVGGYTEAF
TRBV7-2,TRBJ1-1,ASSLVPGHTEAF
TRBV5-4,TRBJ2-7,ASSSTGQLYEQY
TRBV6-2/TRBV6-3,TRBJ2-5,ASSPLGLTQEETQY
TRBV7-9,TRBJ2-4,ASSLSEGEVKNIQY
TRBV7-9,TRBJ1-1,ASSLPVGITEAF
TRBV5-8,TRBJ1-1,ASSLLGESNTEAF
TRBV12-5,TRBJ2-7,ASGLGGDTISCEQY
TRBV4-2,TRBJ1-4,ASSPYIQANEKLF
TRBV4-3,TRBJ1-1,ASSQVLWPSPDTEAF
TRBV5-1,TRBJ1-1,ASSPRGRGYEAF
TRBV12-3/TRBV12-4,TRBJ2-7,ASSFVAVREQY
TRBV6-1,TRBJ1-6,ASIRPYTGGRSPLH
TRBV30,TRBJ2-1,AWSVFAGQLNNEQF
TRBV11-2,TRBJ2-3,ASSLDIRLSITDTQY
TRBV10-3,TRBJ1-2,AIRATDSPYGYT
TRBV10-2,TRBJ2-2,ASRKTDTGELF
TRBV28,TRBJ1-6,ASSPPRGALH
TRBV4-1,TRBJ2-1,ASSQDPSGGAHEQF
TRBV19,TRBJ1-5,ASLGTDEYFGQPQH
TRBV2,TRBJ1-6,AIRTGVNSPLH
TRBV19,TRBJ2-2,ASSIGEPGELF
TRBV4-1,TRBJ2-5,ASSQDPFQGGAQETQY
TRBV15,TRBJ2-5,ATSSFGALKTQY
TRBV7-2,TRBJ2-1,ASSFWGGLNEQF